The T cell receptor beta chain under discussion was sequenced for a study of blood T cells in healthy people across ages. General observations from the study: Unknown donor CMV status possibly confounded expanded clonotype changes.

Points on this clonotype: The antigen is undetermined. An end of the junction differs from the germline gene, which may be a read error.

Combining a sample-barcoded 5' primer with a J-beta primer mix, a second PCR ran for roughly 6 to 11 cycles. Every cDNA molecule carried a tag from a template-switch adaptor bearing 12 random nucleotides. TCRdb passed the 5' RACE reads through MiXCR, listing each CDR3 protein once. The top ten clones hold under 20% of a sample with about 770,000 distinct CDR3 sequences, under 45% of them seen once. Donors were systemically healthy Caucasian individuals from Russia aged about 6 to 90 years. Germline lookup yields CDR1 LGHNA and CDR2 YSLEER. This CDR3 has 16 residues. The rearrangement uses TRBV4-3 and TRBJ2-4, with D hard to call. The sample was blood. The TCR was taken from a man aged 55 to 70 in good health. CDR3: CASSQDRFLAKTIQYF. The CDR3 DNA reads as TGCGCCAGCAGCCAAGATAGGTTCTTAGCCAAAACCATTCAGTACTTC.